This T cell receptor beta chain was recorded in a study of shared clonotypes between healthy human individuals. Study-level results: Among the subsets, naive ones generally showed larger estimated richness than memory ones.

In the case of this clone: As yet, its antigen is unknown.

V was pared by 6 bases and J by 5 bases, with 13 bases between. Germline V gives CDR1 SGHRS, CDR2 YFSETQ. The CDR3 is 13 amino acids. Sequencing was performed with immunoSEQ multiplex PCR; in TCRdb, only in-frame clones are kept and a portion is missing. This sample has approximately 1.5 million clones, with 95% to 99% found just once. The chain is built from TRBV5-1 and TRBJ2-3; D tentatively fits TRBD1 or TRBD2 (5 bases each). The sequencing sample was made of naive CD4+ T cells sorted from blood. Subset: CD45RA+ positively selected. The clonotype originates from a young man in good health. This chain's CDR3 is CASKTGPGDTQYF. For the CDR3, the DNA is TGCGCCAGCAAAACGGGACCAGGAGATACGCAGTATTTT.